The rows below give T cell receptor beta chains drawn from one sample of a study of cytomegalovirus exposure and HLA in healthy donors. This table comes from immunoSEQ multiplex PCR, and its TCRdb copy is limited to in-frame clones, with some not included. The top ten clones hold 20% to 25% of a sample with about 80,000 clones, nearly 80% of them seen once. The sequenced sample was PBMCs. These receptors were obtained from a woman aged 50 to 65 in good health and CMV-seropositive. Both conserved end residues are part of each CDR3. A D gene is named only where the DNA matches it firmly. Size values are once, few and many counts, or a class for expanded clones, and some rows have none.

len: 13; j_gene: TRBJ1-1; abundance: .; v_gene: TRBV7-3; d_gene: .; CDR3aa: CASSASGGAEAFF; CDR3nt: TGTGCCAGCAGCGCCTCGGGGGGAGCTGAAGCTTTCTTT
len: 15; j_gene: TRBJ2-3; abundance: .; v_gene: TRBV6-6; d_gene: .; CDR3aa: CASSSGGASTDTQYF; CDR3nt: TGTGCCAGCAGTTCTGGAGGGGCTAGCACAGATACGCAGTATTTT
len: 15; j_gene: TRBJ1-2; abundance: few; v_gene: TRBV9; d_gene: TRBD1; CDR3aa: CASSVRDRADYGYTF; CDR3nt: TGTGCCAGCAGCGTAAGGGACAGGGCGGACTATGGCTACACCTTC
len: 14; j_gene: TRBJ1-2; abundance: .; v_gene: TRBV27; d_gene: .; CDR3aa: CASSLGFGNYGYTF; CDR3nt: TGTGCCAGCAGTTTAGGTTTCGGGAACTATGGCTACACCTTC
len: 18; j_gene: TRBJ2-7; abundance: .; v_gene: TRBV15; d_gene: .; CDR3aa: CATSRDALGGGYAYEQYF; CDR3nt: TGTGCCACCAGCAGAGATGCCTTGGGGGGTGGCTACGCCTACGAGCAGTACTTC
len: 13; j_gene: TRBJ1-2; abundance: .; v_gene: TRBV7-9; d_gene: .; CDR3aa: CASSLAAGDGYTF; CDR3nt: TGTGCCAGCAGCTTAGCGGCAGGGGATGGCTACACCTTC
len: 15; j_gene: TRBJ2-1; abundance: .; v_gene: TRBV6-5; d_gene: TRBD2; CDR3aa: CASRYQAGALIYSFF; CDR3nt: TGTGCCAGCAGATACCAAGCGGGGGCCCTTATTTATTCGTTCTTC
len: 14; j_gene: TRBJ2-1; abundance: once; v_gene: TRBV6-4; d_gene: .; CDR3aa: CASSERGDYNEQFF; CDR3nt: TGTGCCAGCAGTGAGCGGGGCGATTACAATGAGCAGTTCTTC
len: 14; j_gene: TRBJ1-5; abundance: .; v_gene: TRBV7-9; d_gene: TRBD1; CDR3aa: CASSSGQVNQPQHF; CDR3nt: TGTGCCAGCAGCTCTGGACAGGTCAATCAGCCCCAGCATTTT
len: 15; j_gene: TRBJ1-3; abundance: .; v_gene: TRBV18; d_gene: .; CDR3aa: CASSPELDNGNTIYF; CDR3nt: TGTGCCAGCTCACCTGAACTAGACAATGGAAACACCATATATTTT
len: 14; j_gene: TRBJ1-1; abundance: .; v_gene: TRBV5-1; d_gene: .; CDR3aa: CASSPRPGDTEAFF; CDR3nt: TGCGCCAGCAGCCCGCGGCCGGGGGACACTGAAGCTTTCTTT
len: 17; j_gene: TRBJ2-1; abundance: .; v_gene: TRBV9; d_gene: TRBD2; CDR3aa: CASSVDPLAGVRNEQFF; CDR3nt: TGTGCCAGCAGCGTAGACCCACTAGCGGGAGTAAGGAATGAGCAGTTCTTC
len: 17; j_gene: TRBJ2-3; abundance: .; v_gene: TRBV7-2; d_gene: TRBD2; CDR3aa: CASSLMVAGGITDTQYF; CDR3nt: TGTGCCAGCAGCTTAATGGTCGCGGGAGGGATCACAGATACGCAGTATTTT
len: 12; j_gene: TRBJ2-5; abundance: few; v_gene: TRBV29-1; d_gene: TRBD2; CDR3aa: CSASGSWETQYF; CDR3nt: TGCAGCGCTAGCGGGAGTTGGGAGACCCAGTACTTC
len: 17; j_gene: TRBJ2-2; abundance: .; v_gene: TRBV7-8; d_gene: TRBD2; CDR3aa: CASSFKAGGSNTGELFF; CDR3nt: TGTGCCAGCAGCTTTAAAGCGGGGGGTTCGAACACCGGGGAGCTGTTTTTT
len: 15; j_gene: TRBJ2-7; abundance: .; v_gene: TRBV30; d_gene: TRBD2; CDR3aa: CAWSVRRTSGAEQYF; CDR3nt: TGTGCCTGGAGTGTACGAAGGACTAGCGGGGCCGAGCAGTACTTC
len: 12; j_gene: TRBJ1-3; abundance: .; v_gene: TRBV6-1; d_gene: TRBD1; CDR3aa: CASSRGGNTIYF; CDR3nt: TGTGCCAGCAGTAGAGGGGGCAACACCATATATTTT
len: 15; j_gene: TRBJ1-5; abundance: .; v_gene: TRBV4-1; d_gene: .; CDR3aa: CASSHETGWDQPQHF; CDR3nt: TGCGCCAGCAGCCACGAGACAGGTTGGGATCAGCCCCAGCATTTT
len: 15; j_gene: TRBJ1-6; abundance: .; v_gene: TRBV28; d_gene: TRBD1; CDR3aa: CASSRGQEDNSPLHF; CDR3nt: TGTGCCAGCAGCCGAGGACAGGAAGATAATTCACCCCTCCACTTT
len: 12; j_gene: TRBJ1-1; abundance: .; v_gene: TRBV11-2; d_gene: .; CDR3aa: CASSSQNTEAFF; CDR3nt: TGTGCCAGCAGCTCCCAGAACACTGAAGCTTTCTTT
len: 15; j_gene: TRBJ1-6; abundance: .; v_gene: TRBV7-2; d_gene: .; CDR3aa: CASSLEGGGNSPLHF; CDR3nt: TGTGCCAGCAGCTTAGAGGGGGGAGGGAATTCACCCCTCCACTTT
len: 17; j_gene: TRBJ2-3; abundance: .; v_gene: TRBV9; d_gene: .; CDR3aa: CASSRPKQRAFTDTQYF; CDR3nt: TGTGCCAGCAGCAGACCGAAGCAGCGGGCCTTCACAGATACGCAGTATTTT